Shown below are 10 T cell receptor beta chains from a single sample sequenced in a study of identical twins. TCRdb used MiXCR to reprocess the 5' RACE reads, holding one entry per CDR3 protein. Among approximately 530,000 distinct CDR3 sequences, 20% to 25% were seen once, and the ten largest hold 0.48%. These data were likewise used in another study, on yellow fever vaccine responses in identical twins.

Source material: CD4+ T cells sorted from blood. All receptors come from a woman between 18 and 30 years old in good health.

This clonotype was observed a handful of times. The chain recombines TRBV19 with TRBJ1-4; D ambiguous. V was trimmed by 7 bases and J by 5 bases, leaving 17 bases between them. CDR1 and CDR2 from the germline V gene are LNHDA and SQIVND (reference sequence). The CDR3 spans 15 residues. The CDR3 is CASTLLSGGNEKLFF. For the CDR3, the DNA is TGTGCCAGTACGTTATTGAGTGGAGGAAATGAAAAACTGTTTTTT.

The J gene is TRBJ2-3, the V gene TRBV4-1; 12 bases agree with TRBD2. There are 17 residues in the CDR3. Germline V gene lookup returns CDR1 MGHRA and CDR2 YSYEKL. Trimming took 0 bases from V and 7 from J; bases not matched to a gene: 8. The CDR3 nucleotides read TGCGCCAGCAGCCAAGAGTGGTCTAGCGGGGGGGCCCATACGCAGTATTTT. Amino acids: CASSQEWSSGGAHTQYF.

The rearrangement joins TRBV11-2 to TRBJ2-3; D unresolved. The V end lost 5 bases, the J end lost 0 bases, and 15 bases lay between the germline ends. This CDR3 has 16 residues. Germline V gene sequence: CDR1 SGHAT, CDR2 FQNNGV. This CDR3 is CASSQLGRSSTDTQYF. The CDR3 DNA reads as TGTGCCAGCAGCCAGTTAGGACGGTCTAGCACAGATACGCAGTATTTT.

This clonotype has only a few counts. V usage is TRBV11-2 and J usage is TRBJ2-3; maybe TRBD2 (6 bases). The V end was cut by 4 bases, the J end by 4 bases, with 15 bases between. Germline CDR1 SGHAT, CDR2 FQNNGV. The CDR3 runs to 15 residues. The CDR3 DNA sequence: TGTGCCAGCAGCTCCAGACTAGGATCGCCAGATACGCAGTATTTT. Its protein is CASSSRLGSPDTQYF.

The chain joins TRBV5-5 to TRBJ1-4, with D possibly being TRBD1 (5 bases). This CDR3 is 13 amino acids long. The germline CDR1 and CDR2 sequences are SGHKS and YYEKEE (reference sequence). V lost 3 bases, J lost 10 bases, and 13 bases lay in between. Here the CDR3 reads CASSWGRGVKLFF. The CDR3 region has the DNA TGTGCCAGCAGCTGGGGCCGGGGGGTAAAACTGTTTTTT.

The CDR3 nucleotides are TGTGCCAGCACATATACCAGGGCTGCGAACACCGGGGAGCTGTTTTTT. Translation: CASTYTRAANTGELFF. This rearrangement joins TRBV6-1 to TRBJ2-2, with D perhaps TRBD1 (5 bases). CDR1 and CDR2 from the germline V gene are MNHNS and SASEGT. The CDR3 length is 16 residues. Deletions cut 7 bases from V and 0 bases from J, with 15 bases between.

This clonotype showed up just a few times. V gene TRBV10-3 combines with J gene TRBJ2-1, with D perhaps matching TRBD2 (5 bases). This CDR3 has 15 amino acids. V gave up 4 bases and J gave up 3 bases, with 13 bases separating them. Germline V CDR1 and CDR2: ENHRY, SYGVKD. As DNA, the CDR3 is TGTGCCATCAGTGTGAGAGGACGGGGCTACAATGAGCAGTTCTTC. Amino acid sequence: CAISVRGRGYNEQFF.

This clonotype was recorded a few times. J is TRBJ2-1 and V is TRBV4-2; TRBD2 is a possible D gene (5 bases). The CDR3 contains 16 residues. Germline lookup yields CDR1 LGHNA and CDR2 YNFKEQ. V shed 4 bases and J shed 7 bases, with 20 bases lying between them. The CDR3 DNA reads as TGTGCCAGCAGCCCTGAGGGCGCGTCCCTAGGGAATGAGCAGTTCTTC. Its translation: CASSPEGASLGNEQFF.

This rearrangement joins TRBV24-1 to TRBJ2-1, with TRBD2 matching 7 bases. V shed 4 bases, J shed 5 bases, and the junction held 7 bases outside the gene matches. This CDR3 comprises 15 residues. CDR1 and CDR2 (germline): KGHDR, SFDVKD. The DNA of the CDR3 is TGTGCCACCAGTGACCGGGGAGGGGCGAACAATGAGCAGTTCTTC. It codes for CATSDRGGANNEQFF.

CDR3 amino acids: CASSWDRVGNTEAFF. The CDR3, as DNA: TGCGCCAGCAGCTGGGACAGAGTGGGTAACACTGAAGCTTTCTTT. The chain uses TRBV5-1 and TRBJ1-1; the match to TRBD1 covers 7 bases. This CDR3 is 15 amino acids long. Germline CDR1 is SGHRS and CDR2 is YFSETQ. The V gene end was trimmed by 3 bases and the J gene end by 2 bases; junction bases not matched to a gene: 7.